This TCR beta chain derives from a study of ipilimumab plus nivolumab after autologous stem cell transplantation. As for the study in general: Patients received a median of about five ipilimumab and roughly eight nivolumab doses. Both relapsed and primary refractory DLBCL were included.

The data were produced by immunoSEQ multiplex PCR, yet TCRdb's version contains in-frame clones alone and is incomplete. The sample holds around 84,000 clones, approximately 86% seen once. Trimming took 6 bases from V and 3 from J; bases not matched to a gene: 5. This CDR3 spans 13 amino acids. The germline V gene has CDR1 GTSNPN and CDR2 SVGIG (reference sequence). Starting 14 to 28 days after autologous transplant, ipilimumab 1 mg/kg was given. Through week 26, nivolumab 3 mg/kg IV was given weeks 1, 4, 7, 10, then biweekly. This receptor was taken from a male donor with diffuse large B-cell lymphoma. The rearrangement joins TRBV30 to TRBJ2-3; TRBD2 agrees at 8 bases. Sequencing used PBMCs, obtained in a trial of ipilimumab plus nivolumab as post-transplant consolidation. The CDR3 protein is CACRGGLTDTQYF. In DNA, the CDR3 is TGTGCCTGTCGCGGGGGGTTGACAGATACGCAGTATTTT. The whole variable domain, remainder taken from reference TRBV30 and TRBJ2-3, is SQTIHQWPATLVQPVGSPLSLECTVEGTSNPNLYWYRQAAGRGLQLLFYSVGIGQISSEVPQNLSASRPQDRQFILSSKKLLLSDSGFYLCACRGGLTDTQYFGPGTRLTVL.